Listed below are T cell receptor beta chains from one sample, sequenced in a study of CD8+ T cells in alopecia areata. Measured with immunoSEQ multiplex PCR; TCRdb has only the in-frame clones, and not every one. Among around 98,000 clones listed, around two fifths were seen once. The sequenced material came from CD4+ T cells sorted from blood. Receptor source: a human donor with alopecia areata. Each CDR3 is given with its conserved first and last residue. The D gene is left open where the match is weak. The size entry is marked missing in some rows and otherwise reads once, few, many or a size class.

d_call clone_size j_call v_call cdr3_aa cdr3_nt
TRBD1 few TRBJ2-4 TRBV29-1 CSARQGANIQYF TGCAGCGCAAGACAGGGGGCGAACATTCAGTACTTC
. . TRBJ2-2 TRBV29-1 CSVGIRSRAGELFF TGCAGCGTTGGTATTCGGAGTAGGGCCGGGGAGCTGTTTTTT
. . TRBJ1-4 TRBV29-1 CSAATTQNEKLFF TGCAGCGCGGCCACAACTCAGAATGAAAAACTGTTTTTT
. . TRBJ1-2 TRBV18 CASSPSGDGGYTF TGTGCCAGCTCACCGTCGGGGGACGGTGGCTACACCTTC
. . TRBJ2-2 TRBV25-1 CASRALGQGYTGELFF TGTGCCAGCAGGGCCCTCGGGCAGGGATACACCGGGGAGCTGTTTTTT
. . TRBJ2-7 TRBV14 CASSQDLRSVLVEQYF TGTGCCAGCAGCCAAGATCTTCGGAGCGTTTTGGTCGAGCAGTACTTC
TRBD2 . TRBJ2-7 TRBV29-1 CSVETPFSGNPYEQYF TGCAGCGTTGAAACACCATTCAGCGGGAACCCCTACGAGCAGTACTTC
. . TRBJ2-7 TRBV29-1 CSVEGNLGEQYF TGCAGCGTTGAAGGGAACCTGGGCGAGCAGTACTTC
TRBD2 . TRBJ2-3 TRBV29-1 CSVEGGSGRTDTQYF TGCAGCGTTGAAGGAGGTAGCGGGAGAACAGATACGCAGTATTTT
TRBD2 . TRBJ2-7 TRBV30 CAWSSGGLPLSPYEQYF TGTGCCTGGAGCTCGGGGGGGCTTCCACTAAGCCCCTACGAGCAGTACTTC
. . TRBJ2-7 TRBV29-1 CSVRAGPTEQYF TGCAGCGTTCGGGCAGGGCCCACCGAGCAGTACTTC
. . TRBJ1-2 TRBV28 CASRSGGGYGYTF TGTGCCAGCCGCTCCGGGGGAGGGTATGGCTACACCTTC
. . TRBJ2-7 TRBV5-1 CASSLDPNDEQYF TGCGCCAGCAGCTTGGATCCAAACGACGAGCAGTACTTC
. . TRBJ2-1 TRBV7-9 CASSLDGAAYNEQFF TGTGCCAGCAGCTTAGACGGGGCTGCTTACAATGAGCAGTTCTTC
. few TRBJ2-3 TRBV5-1 CASSFMPSDTQYF TGCGCCAGCAGTTTCATGCCAAGCGATACGCAGTATTTT
. . TRBJ2-3 TRBV28 CASSASRVTDTQYF TGTGCCAGCAGTGCCAGCAGGGTTACAGATACGCAGTATTTT
. . TRBJ2-5 TRBV5-4 CASSLPGAREETQYF TGTGCCAGCAGCTTGCCCGGGGCAAGGGAGGAGACCCAGTACTTC
. . TRBJ2-3 TRBV14 CASSQGDTRGTQYF TGTGCCAGCAGCCAAGGGGACACGCGTGGTACGCAGTATTTT
. . TRBJ2-1 TRBV28 CASSYQGTGYNEQFF TGTGCCAGCAGTTACCAAGGAACAGGTTACAATGAGCAGTTCTTC
. few TRBJ2-7 TRBV25-1 CASSWDYEQYF TGTGCCAGCAGTTGGGACTACGAGCAGTACTTC
. few TRBJ2-5 TRBV5-1 CASSRLEGLETQYF TGCGCCAGCAGTCGATTAGAGGGGCTTGAGACCCAGTACTTC
. . TRBJ2-5 TRBV29-1 CSVEQETQYF TGCAGCGTTGAACAAGAGACCCAGTACTTC
TRBD1 . TRBJ1-6 TRBV23-1 CASSQRSGQGRGYF TGCGCCAGCAGTCAACGTTCGGGACAGGGCCGTGGGTACTTT
. . TRBJ2-4 TRBV30 CAWSTANIQYF TGTGCCTGGAGTACGGCCAACATTCAGTACTTC
. few TRBJ2-4 TRBV5-1 CASSLGFQVDIQYF TGCGCCAGCAGCTTGGGATTTCAGGTAGACATTCAGTACTTC
. few TRBJ2-1 TRBV29-1 CSVDPPPAGEQFF TGCAGCGTTGACCCTCCACCCGCCGGAGAGCAGTTCTTC
. . TRBJ2-1 TRBV30 CAWAAGPKQFF TGTGCCTGGGCGGCGGGGCCTAAGCAGTTCTTC
TRBD1 . TRBJ2-5 TRBV18 CASSPEIGQGADYLLQETQYF TGTGCCAGCTCACCAGAGATCGGACAGGGGGCCGATTACCTCTTGCAAGAGACCCAGTACTTC
TRBD1 . TRBJ2-2 TRBV9 CASSVYLGTGASGELFF TGTGCCAGCAGCGTATACCTCGGGACAGGGGCCAGCGGGGAGCTGTTTTTT
. . TRBJ1-2 TRBV29-1 CSVVRGANYGYTF TGCAGCGTTGTGCGGGGGGCTAACTATGGCTACACCTTC
. . TRBJ2-2 TRBV19 CASGRQLNTGELFF TGTGCCAGTGGGCGACAGCTGAACACCGGGGAGCTGTTTTTT
. . TRBJ2-7 TRBV29-1 CSVEYSRYEQYF TGCAGCGTCGAATACTCCCGCTACGAGCAGTACTTC
. . TRBJ1-2 TRBV29-1 CSVEETEEYGYTF TGCAGCGTTGAGGAGACCGAGGAATATGGCTACACCTTC
TRBD2 . TRBJ2-1 TRBV14 CASSQVLAGVKFF TGTGCCAGCAGCCAAGTATTGGCGGGGGTTAAGTTCTTC
TRBD2 once TRBJ2-1 TRBV2 CASRVGTSSYNEQFF TGTGCCAGCAGGGTCGGGACTAGCTCCTACAATGAGCAGTTCTTC
. few TRBJ2-5 TRBV2 CASSDIPETQYF TGTGCCAGCAGTGACATTCCAGAGACCCAGTACTTC
. once TRBJ1-1 TRBV6-5 CASSYRQNTEAFF TGTGCCAGCAGTTACAGACAAAACACTGAAGCTTTCTTT
TRBD2 few TRBJ2-7 TRBV11-2 CASSSKRTSGAYEQYF TGTGCCAGCAGCTCGAAAAGGACTAGCGGGGCTTACGAGCAGTACTTC
. . TRBJ2-1 TRBV29-1 CSVGVGILGYNEQFF TGCAGCGTTGGGGTGGGGATCCTGGGGTACAATGAGCAGTTCTTC
. . TRBJ2-3 TRBV30 CAWRARDTQYF TGTGCCTGGAGGGCAAGGGATACGCAGTATTTT
. . TRBJ2-2 TRBV30 CAWSVLQSTGELFF TGTGCCTGGAGTGTACTACAGAGTACCGGGGAGCTGTTTTTT
. . TRBJ1-5 TRBV20-1 CSAKGPQPQHF TGCAGTGCTAAGGGGCCTCAGCCCCAGCATTTT
TRBD2 . TRBJ2-5 TRBV29-1 CSVSPPGTSTETQYF TGCAGCGTTTCGCCACCCGGGACTAGCACGGAGACCCAGTACTTC
. few TRBJ1-4 TRBV14 CASRSGSGPEKLFF TGTGCCAGCAGGAGCGGGTCGGGGCCTGAAAAACTGTTTTTT
. few TRBJ1-4 TRBV7-9 CASSLDGATNEKLFF TGTGCCAGCAGTCTCGACGGTGCAACTAATGAAAAACTGTTTTTT
. few TRBJ1-6 TRBV19 CASSVRPGLPLHF TGTGCCAGTAGTGTACGACCGGGACTACCCCTCCACTTT